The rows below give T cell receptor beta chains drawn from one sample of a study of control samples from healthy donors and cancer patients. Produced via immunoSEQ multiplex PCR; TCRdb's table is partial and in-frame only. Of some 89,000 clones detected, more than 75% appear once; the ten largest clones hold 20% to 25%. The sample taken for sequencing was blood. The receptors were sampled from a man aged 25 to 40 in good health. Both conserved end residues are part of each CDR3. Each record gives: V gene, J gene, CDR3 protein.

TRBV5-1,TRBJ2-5,CASSWDLAGGETQYF
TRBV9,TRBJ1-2,CASSADNTF
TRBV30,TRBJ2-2,CAWKRLAGTGELFF
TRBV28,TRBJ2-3,CASSPTGRGDTQYF
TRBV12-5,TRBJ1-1,CASGRRQGVNTEAFF
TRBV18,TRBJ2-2,CASSPPGGERTGELFF
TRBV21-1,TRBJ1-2,CASSTGGLRGYTF
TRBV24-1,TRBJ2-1,CATSDPGTVGWGVEQFF
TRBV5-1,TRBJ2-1,CASSGGLAGGPDWQFF
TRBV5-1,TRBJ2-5,CASMDQETQYF
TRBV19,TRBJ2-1,CASSSGTGTFSYNEQFF
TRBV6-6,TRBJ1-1,CASSPGTGGRGDAEAFF
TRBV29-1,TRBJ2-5,CSVEYPGGRGETQYF
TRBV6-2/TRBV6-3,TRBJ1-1,CASSYNRGSTEAFF
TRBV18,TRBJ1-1,CASSPRGPEAFF
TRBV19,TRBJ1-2,CASSIQGIANYGYTF